This is a list of T cell receptor beta chains from one sample in a study of blood T cell repertoires in COVID-19. Here immunoSEQ multiplex PCR was the method, and the copy in TCRdb shows in-frame clones only, minus some. Of approximately 440,000 clones in the sample, around 88% are singletons; the top ten hold about 12%. Sequencing was done on a sample of peripheral blood. The receptors originated from a woman aged 50 to 60 with COVID-19, enrolled during active disease. The CDR3 runs from the conserved cysteine through the conserved F or W. The order of the fields is D gene, J gene, V gene, clone size, CDR3 DNA, CDR3 protein. The D gene is left open where the match is weak. Expanded clones get a size class; other rows say once, few or many, or leave the size out.

>TRBD1|TRBJ1-3|TRBV4-1|few
TGCGCCAGCAGCTCGCGACAGGGGTACTCTGGAAACACCATATATTTT
CASSSRQGYSGNTIYF
>TRBD1|TRBJ1-1|TRBV2|.
TGTGCCAGCAGTCCCCAACAGGGGTATAGCACTGAAGCTTTCTTT
CASSPQQGYSTEAFF
>TRBD1|TRBJ2-7|TRBV5-1|.
TGCGCCAGCAGCGCCGGGACAGCTTACGAGCAGTACTTC
CASSAGTAYEQYF
>TRBD1|TRBJ2-5|TRBV5-1|.
TGCGCCAGCAGCTTCGGGCAGGGGGAAGAGACCCAGTACTTC
CASSFGQGEETQYF
>TRBD1|TRBJ1-2|TRBV24-1|few
TGTGCCACCAGTGATTTGACAGGGGGTGAGGACTACACCTTC
CATSDLTGGEDYTF
>TRBD1|TRBJ2-3|TRBV28|.
TGTGCCAGCAGTATTTGGGGGACAGGGAAAGATACGCAGTATTTT
CASSIWGTGKDTQYF
>.|TRBJ2-1|TRBV10-1|.
TGCGCCAGCAGTGAGTACTTAGTCGGTGAGCAGTTCTTC
CASSEYLVGEQFF
>TRBD1|TRBJ1-5|TRBV4-2|few
TGTGCCAGCAGCCAAGCCCCGGGACAGGGGATCGGTAATCAGCCCCAGCATTTT
CASSQAPGQGIGNQPQHF
>.|TRBJ1-2|TRBV28|.
TGTGCCAGCAGTCCAGGGGACCTCTATGGCTACACCTTC
CASSPGDLYGYTF
>TRBD1|TRBJ1-1|TRBV5-1|.
TGCGCCAGCAGGATGGACAGGGACACTGAAGCTTTCTTT
CASRMDRDTEAFF
>.|TRBJ2-1|TRBV27|.
TGTGCCAGCAGTCCGCCCCTAGGCGGAAGGCAGTTCTTC
CASSPPLGGRQFF
>.|TRBJ1-2|TRBV21-1|.
TGTGCCAGCATTTCCTCGGGAGATGACGGCTACACCTTC
CASISSGDDGYTF
>TRBD1|TRBJ2-7|TRBV29-1|.
TGCAGCGGGGGACAGGGTTTTGACGAGCAGTACTTC
CSGGQGFDEQYF
>TRBD2|TRBJ2-3|TRBV7-2|.
TGTGCCAGCAGCCAGCGGGGGCTCTTGAATACGCAGTATTTT
CASSQRGLLNTQYF